This T cell receptor beta chain derives from a study of blood T cell repertoires in COVID-19. Turning to the study itself: Samples of COVID-19 (acute and convalescent) were obtained from the United States, Italy and Spain. T cells, B-cell-depleted T cells, or PBMCs provided the cDNA or gDNA that served as material.

Per the study methods: How many nucleated cells were present was estimated from reference gene primer amplification. TCRdb's copy holds only in-frame clones and misses some; the assay was immunoSEQ multiplex PCR. D and trimming come from the DNA, and the V and J calls and clone size come from that table. Among 55,000 to 75,000 clones listed, 79% were seen once. The germline CDR1 and CDR2 sequences are GTSNPN and SVGIG (reference sequence). V gave up 0 bases and J gave up 5 bases; unmatched junction bases: 6. This CDR3 region has 15 residues. What was sequenced was peripheral blood. The receptor was derived from a man between 60 and 70 years old with acute or convalescent COVID-19. The chain has TRBV30 and TRBJ1-5, with TRBD1 matching 8 bases. The CDR3 nucleotides are TGTGCCTGGAGTGTACGGGGACAGGACTATCAGCCCCAGCATTTT. Translation: CAWSVRGQDYQPQHF.